This T cell receptor (beta chain) derives from a study of T-cell reconstitution after alpha-beta-depleted transplantation in children. This clonotype has a handful of counts. The germline gives CDR1 KGHDR, CDR2 SFDVKD. The CDR3 is 13 residues long. V lost 10 bases and J lost 1; bases outside the gene matches: 2. During its preparation, the TCRbeta library received unique molecular identifiers. Using its own MiXCR run on the PCR reads, TCRdb lists one record per CDR3 protein. The data contain 360,000 or so distinct CDR3 sequences, around 21% of them singletons. The V call is TRBV24-1, the J call TRBJ2-2; 7 positions agree with TRBD2. The sequenced sample was PBMCs from the stem cell graft donor, obtained from the stem cell graft. The source is a human donor who donated a stem cell graft to a child with acute myeloid leukemia. CDR3 loop: CATSGKNTGELFF. The CDR3 bases are TGTGCCACAAGCGGGAAGAACACCGGGGAGCTGTTTTTT.